This T cell receptor (beta chain) is from a study of T cell responses to AZD1222 COVID-19 vaccine. As for this clone: Its antigen is not identified.

Method: immunoSEQ multiplex PCR; TCRdb's copy keeps in-frame clones and lacks some. Of under 200,000 clones detected, 88% appear once; the ten largest clones hold more than 5.5%. The J segment lost 1 base and the V segment lost 2 bases, leaving 3 bases of the junction unmatched. Germline V gene lookup returns CDR1 GTSNPN and CDR2 SVGIG (reference sequence). This CDR3 has 14 amino acids. General study findings and limits: The study found vaccine-associated CD4 TCRs spanning spike, dominant at 160-218 and 743-854. Repertoires in all cases were sampled only once the peak T cell response had passed. Clonal diversity may have been underestimated, and the donors were mostly white British, with more females than males.

This clonotype was sampled from an adult in good health. Material: peripheral blood, obtained on day 0 of AZD1222 vaccination. V is TRBV30 and J is TRBJ2-7, with 9 bases aligning to TRBD1. CDR3 loop: CAWSTGQGSYEQYF. CDR3 coding DNA: TGTGCCTGGAGTACCGGACAGGGGTCCTACGAGCAGTACTTC.